This entry lists 25 T cell receptor beta chains sequenced from one sample in a study of blood T cell repertoires in COVID-19 (dated by TCRdb to the early 2020s). The library was produced with the immunoSEQ multiplex PCR assay. TCRdb took this table from immuneACCESS and kept in-frame rearrangements with V and J called. Such tables lack part of the clones; where checked against another copy, unresolved V genes explain under half of the gap, and the rest is unexplained. Within this sample are 150,000 to 200,000 clones, with around 88% of them counted one time only. The top ten clones comprise roughly 4% of the sample. Material for sequencing was peripheral blood. The source of these receptors is a young woman with acute or convalescent COVID-19.

The V call is TRBV5-4, the J call TRBJ2-3; 8 bases agree with TRBD2. Germline V CDR1 and CDR2: SGHNT, YYREEE (reference sequence). J lost 0 bases, V lost 4 bases, and 10 bases had no gene match. This CDR3 has 17 residues. The CDR3 DNA sequence: TGTGCCAGCAGCGATCGGGGGGGGCGGTCTAGCACAGATACGCAGTATTTT. Translated: CASSDRGGRSSTDTQYF.

The rearrangement uses TRBV5-1 and TRBJ2-3; 8 bases are a match to TRBD1. J gave up 1 base and V 4 bases, and 5 bases lay outside the gene matches. CDR1 is SGHRS, CDR2 YFSETQ, per germline. The CDR3 is made up of 15 amino acids. The chain's CDR3 is CASSTGGVGTDTQYF. Written as DNA, the CDR3 is TGCGCCAGCAGCACAGGGGGAGTGGGCACAGATACGCAGTATTTT.

The CDR3 here is CASSVGGAPQHF. As DNA, the CDR3 is TGTGCCAGCAGTGTGGGAGGGGCGCCCCAGCATTTT. The chain is built from TRBV13 and TRBJ1-5; the D gene is possibly TRBD1 (5 bases). Trimming left V 6 bases short and J 9 bases short, with 12 bases between. The CDR3 has 12 amino acids. Germline V gene data show CDR1 as PRHDT and CDR2 as FYEKMQ (reference sequence).

J is TRBJ1-4 and V is TRBV19; D unresolved. Looked up from germline, CDR1 is LNHDA and CDR2 is SQIVND (reference sequence). Trimming left V 4 bases short and J 11 bases short, with 17 bases between. The CDR3 runs to 14 residues. CDR3 residues: CASSNYLEKEKLFF. CDR3 sequence (DNA): TGTGCCAGTAGTAATTACCTCGAGAAGGAGAAACTGTTTTTT.

Concerning this clone: Other DNA sequences in this sample translate to the same CDR3. CDR3 residues: CASSLRGYEQYF. As DNA, the CDR3 is TGTGCCAGCAGTTTGAGAGGCTACGAGCAGTACTTC. This chain joins TRBV28 and TRBJ2-7; D gene ambiguous. V gave up 3 bases and J gave up 3 bases, with 6 bases separating them. Germline lookup yields CDR1 MDHEN and CDR2 SYDVKM. The CDR3 totals 12 residues.

The chain joins TRBV10-2 to TRBJ2-2, with 8 bases that match TRBD2. This CDR3 is 15 amino acids long. Germline CDR1 reads WSHSY; CDR2 reads SAAADI. J lost 6 bases, V lost 2 bases, and 5 bases had no gene match. CDR3 nucleotide sequence: TGCGCCAGCAGTGAGCTGGAGCGGGAGTCCGGGGAGCTGTTTTTT. This encodes CASSELERESGELFF.

This sequence joins TRBV11-3 and TRBJ2-7, with D possibly TRBD1 on 5 matching bases. Trimming shortened V by 0 bases and J by 5 bases, and 17 bases separated the two germline ends. CDR3 length: 16 amino acids. Per germline, CDR1 SGHNT and CDR2 YENEEA. The CDR3 region is CASSLEYGARGHEQYF. The CDR3 nucleotides are TGTGCCAGCAGCTTAGAGTATGGGGCGCGAGGTCACGAGCAGTACTTC.

The V call is TRBV28, the J call TRBJ2-7; possibly TRBD1 for D (6 bases). Germline V gene lookup returns CDR1 MDHEN and CDR2 SYDVKM. V lost 10 bases, J lost 0 bases, and 13 bases lay in between. CDR3 size: 13 residues. CDR3 loop: CAIRDTYSYEQYF. As DNA, the CDR3 is TGTGCCATACGGGACACCTACTCCTACGAGCAGTACTTC.

CDR3 coding DNA: TGTGCCAGCAGCTTCCTGACAGGGGGCGATTCACCCCTCCACTTT. Encoded protein: CASSFLTGGDSPLHF. The chain joins TRBV5-5 to TRBJ1-6, with 10 bases identical to TRBD1. The junction had 4 bases not matched to a gene; V was cut back by 2 bases and J by 8 bases. Germline V gene sequence: CDR1 SGHKS, CDR2 YYEKEE (reference sequence). CDR3 length: 15 amino acids.

The chain joins TRBV6-5 to TRBJ2-3; possible D gene TRBD1, 5 bases. V lost 6 bases, J lost 0 bases, and 13 bases lay in between. The germline gives CDR1 MNHEY, CDR2 SVGAGI. The length of the CDR3 is 15 residues. CDR3 amino acids: CASSPVGASTDTQYF. CDR3 coding DNA: TGTGCCAGCAGCCCAGTTGGGGCTAGCACAGATACGCAGTATTTT.

The V and J genes are TRBV2 and TRBJ1-2, with D perhaps TRBD1 (5 bases). This CDR3 is 12 amino acids long. V lost 6 bases to trimming and J lost 8 bases, with 13 bases between them. Germline V gene lookup returns CDR1 SNHLY and CDR2 FYNNEI. The CDR3 DNA reads TGTGCCAGCAGGCCCAGGGTGGAGGGCTACACCTTC. Translated: CASRPRVEGYTF.

This clone has only one observation. The chain has TRBV28 and TRBJ2-1, with TRBD1 identical over 9 bases. The V segment lost 5 bases and the J segment 3 bases; nucleotides outside the gene matches: 5. Germline V lookup: CDR1 MDHEN, CDR2 SYDVKM. This CDR3 has 15 residues. CDR3 sequence (DNA): TGTGCCAGCAGTCCGGGACAGGGTATCTACAATGAGCAGTTCTTC. Translating it yields CASSPGQGIYNEQFF.

J is TRBJ2-1 and V is TRBV5-1; D is possibly TRBD1 (6 bases). The ends were cut back, 0 bases at V and 7 bases at J, with 8 bases in the middle. CDR1 is SGHRS, CDR2 YFSETQ, per germline. The CDR3 has 13 residues. The CDR3 here is CASSLGQVNEQFF. The CDR3 nucleotides are TGCGCCAGCAGCTTGGGACAGGTAAATGAGCAGTTCTTC.

The V and J genes are TRBV18 and TRBJ2-2; no reliable D call. CDR1 and CDR2 (germline): KGHSH, LQKENI. The CDR3 length is 13 residues. With 3 bases removed from V and 5 bases from J, the gap between germline ends came to 7 bases. The CDR3 is CASSPQKTGELFF. CDR3 coding DNA: TGTGCCAGCTCACCCCAAAAAACCGGGGAGCTGTTTTTT.

V usage is TRBV6-5 and J usage is TRBJ2-1; 7 bases match TRBD1. The germline V gene encodes CDR1 MNHEY and CDR2 SVGAGI. This CDR3 is 12 amino acids long. V lost 10 bases, J lost 9 bases, and 9 bases stayed unmatched. The CDR3 here is CATRGGSGEQFF. As DNA, the CDR3 is TGTGCCACCCGAGGGGGCTCGGGTGAGCAGTTCTTC.

The gene calls are TRBV4-1 and TRBJ2-3; D may be TRBD2 (5 bases). Trimming pared 7 bases from V and 7 bases from J, leaving 9 bases between. Germline loops: CDR1 MGHRA, CDR2 YSYEKL. The CDR3 length is 11 residues. This chain's CDR3 is CASIPGNTQYF. CDR3 coding DNA: TGCGCCAGCATACCGGGAAATACGCAGTATTTT.

This rearrangement joins TRBV20-1 to TRBJ2-7; a possible D gene is TRBD1 (5 bases). The V end lost 4 bases, the J end lost 6 bases, and 10 bases lay between the germline ends. The germline V gene encodes CDR1 DFQATT and CDR2 SNEGSKA (reference sequence). This CDR3 has 11 residues. In DNA form, the CDR3 reads TGCAGTGCTAACCAGGGTTTCGAGCAGTACTTC. As protein: CSANQGFEQYF.

V gene TRBV28 combines with J gene TRBJ2-7; D is ambiguous. This CDR3 is built from 12 residues. The germline V gene has CDR1 MDHEN and CDR2 SYDVKM. V was clipped by 6 bases and J by 2 bases, with 8 bases between them. CDR3 loop: CASSDTPYEQYF. The CDR3 DNA sequence: TGTGCCAGCAGCGACACGCCCTACGAGCAGTACTTC.

The chain employs TRBV6-5 and TRBJ2-2; the D is unclear. This CDR3 is built from 15 residues. The ends were cut back, 8 bases at V and 0 bases at J, with 13 bases in the middle. Germline CDR1 MNHEY, CDR2 SVGAGI. The CDR3 reads CASAAMSTNTGELFF. In nucleotides, the CDR3 is TGTGCCAGCGCCGCGATGAGTACGAACACCGGGGAGCTGTTTTTT.

The chain employs TRBV5-1 and TRBJ2-2; TRBD2 matches at 12 bases. Germline CDR1 is SGHRS and CDR2 is YFSETQ. The J segment lost 7 bases and the V segment lost 3 bases, leaving 7 bases of the junction unmatched. The CDR3 is made up of 16 amino acids. The CDR3 reads CASSSTSGSQGGELFF. The CDR3 region has the DNA TGCGCCAGCAGCTCGACTAGCGGGAGTCAAGGCGGGGAGCTGTTTTTT.

The genes are TRBV15 and TRBJ2-1; unclear D gene. CDR3 length: 16 residues. Trimming shortened V by 1 base and J by 0 bases, and 10 bases separated the two germline ends. Germline CDR1 reads LNHNV; CDR2 reads YYDKDF (reference sequence). The CDR3 is CATSRGGSSSYNEQFF. As DNA, the CDR3 is TGTGCCACCAGCAGAGGAGGATCTAGCTCCTACAATGAGCAGTTCTTC. The entire variable domain, with the rest obtained from reference TRBV15 and TRBJ2-1, is as follows: DAMVIQNPRYQVTQFGKPVTLSCSQTLNHNVMYWYQQKSSQAPKLLFHYYDKDFNNEADTPDNFQSRRPNTSFCFLDIRSPGLGDTAMYLCATSRGGSSSYNEQFFGPGTRLTVL.

This clone was seen a single time. This chain connects TRBV28 to TRBJ1-1; D is unclear. CDR1 MDHEN and CDR2 SYDVKM come from the germline V gene. The CDR3 is made up of 12 amino acids. Trimming shortened V by 7 bases and J by 7 bases, and 13 bases separated the two germline ends. The CDR3: CASNTDTVEAFF. CDR3 coding DNA: TGTGCCAGCAATACAGATACCGTTGAAGCTTTCTTT.

The gene calls are TRBV2 and TRBJ2-1; D is perhaps TRBD1 (5 bases). The germline CDR1 and CDR2 sequences are SNHLY and FYNNEI. Trimming cost V 8 bases and J 5 bases, with 10 bases left between them. The length of the CDR3 is 12 residues. The chain's CDR3 is CASRTYNNEQFF. The CDR3 DNA sequence: TGTGCCAGCCGGACATACAACAATGAGCAGTTCTTC.

The J gene is TRBJ1-4, the V gene TRBV5-1; TRBD1 is a possible D gene (5 bases). V was pared by 4 bases and J by 7 bases, with 11 bases between. CDR3 length: 13 residues. Germline V gene sequence: CDR1 SGHRS, CDR2 YFSETQ. As DNA, the CDR3 is TGCGCCAGCAGCGTCCGCGGGGGTGAAAAACTGTTTTTT. This gives the protein CASSVRGGEKLFF.

This clone was seen a single time. The chain has TRBV10-3 and TRBJ1-2; D gene unclear. Trimming removed 10 bases at V and 8 bases at J, with 14 bases between. Germline loops: CDR1 ENHRY, CDR2 SYGVKD. CDR3 size: 11 residues. In DNA form, the CDR3 reads TGTGCCACAACAAGTCATTACGGCTACACCTTC. Translation: CATTSHYGYTF.